A single TCR beta chain is shown here with its context. Its antigen is not identified. TCRdb used MiXCR to reprocess the reads, holding one entry per CDR3 protein. Of about half a million distinct CDR3 sequences listed, more than 30% are singletons. The data were obtained in a study of T cell repertoires in cytomegalovirus infection. On the study more broadly: CMV infection and matching HLA type were both indicated by public TCR beta signatures. Study-wide findings and caveats: Dominating the ex vivo response were TCR beta clonotypes that were CMV-specific and HLA-C-restricted.

V lost 7 bases, J lost 7 bases, and 19 bases lay in between. There are 14 residues in the CDR3. Germline CDR1 and CDR2: MNHNY and SVGAGI (reference sequence). The chain is built from TRBV6-6 and TRBJ1-1; D might be TRBD1 (5 bases). This receptor was taken from a human donor in good health (CMV status not recorded). Some clones in this sample may be carry-over from other donors' samples. The sample in question was cultured PBMCs, obtained from culture after CMV antigen stimulation. The CDR3 DNA sequence: TGTGCCAGCAACCCCATCAGGGCAGTACATGAAGCTTTCTTT. Its protein is CASNPIRAVHEAFF.